Below, 32 T cell receptor beta chains from the same sample are listed, as sequenced in a study of cytomegalovirus exposure and HLA in healthy donors. PCR amplification relied on 60 Vbeta primers (plus 13 Jbeta primers). The protocol was immunoSEQ multiplex PCR, while the TCRdb copy is restricted to in-frame clones and leaves out a portion. Of approximately 130,000 clones in the sample, about four fifths were seen once. Sequencing was carried out using PBMCs. The receptors were gathered from a middle-aged woman in good health and CMV-seronegative.

The chain uses TRBV27 and TRBJ1-1; no definite D call. Trimming cost V 7 bases and J 2 bases, with 11 bases left between them. The CDR3 has 13 residues. Germline V gene data show CDR1 as MNHEY and CDR2 as SMNVEV (reference sequence). CDR3 DNA: TGTGCCAGCAAGAGAACTCCCAACACTGAAGCTTTCTTT. Amino acid sequence: CASKRTPNTEAFF.

The genes are TRBV19 and TRBJ1-2, with 9 bases identical to TRBD1. Germline assignment: CDR1 LNHDA and CDR2 SQIVND (reference sequence). This CDR3 contains 15 residues. V lost 4 bases to trimming and J lost 0 bases; unmatched junction nucleotides: 3. The CDR3 nucleotides read TGTGCCAGTAGTACCCGGGACAGGGCTAACTATGGCTACACCTTC. This encodes CASSTRDRANYGYTF.

This clone was detected a few times. The chain employs TRBV7-2 and TRBJ2-1, with a tentative D call TRBD1 (6 bases). Germline values: CDR1 SGHTA, CDR2 FQGNSA. Trimming took 4 bases from V and 4 from J, leaving 14 bases between them. The CDR3 is 15 amino acids. CDR3: CASSYGTRGYNEQFF. The CDR3 coding sequence is TGTGCCAGCAGCTACGGGACAAGGGGATACAATGAGCAGTTCTTC.

The chain carries TRBV20-1 and TRBJ2-1; no definite D call. V gave up 5 bases and J gave up 5 bases, with 4 bases separating them. Germline CDR1 is DFQATT and CDR2 is SNEGSKA (reference sequence). CDR3 length: 10 amino acids. The CDR3 DNA is TGCAGTGCTTCTAACAATGAGCAGTTCTTC. This codes for CSASNNEQFF.

Concerning this clone itself: The identical CDR3 is also encoded by other nucleotide sequences in the sample. The genes are TRBV6-5 and TRBJ1-6, with D unresolved. Germline loops: CDR1 MNHEY, CDR2 SVGAGI. V was trimmed by 0 bases and J by 7 bases, leaving 7 bases between them. The length of the CDR3 is 14 residues. The CDR3 DNA follows: TGTGCCAGCAGTTACTCGAGCGGGAATTCACCCCTCCACTTT. Translation gives CASSYSSGNSPLHF.

The rearrangement uses TRBV19 and TRBJ2-5; 12 positions agree with TRBD2. This CDR3 region has 15 residues. Trimming took 6 bases from V and 0 from J; bases not matched to a gene: 2. Germline V gene data show CDR1 as LNHDA and CDR2 as SQIVND (reference sequence). CDR3 nucleotides: TGTGCCAGTAGCCCTAGCGGGAGGGACCAAGAGACCCAGTACTTC. It codes for CASSPSGRDQETQYF.

The chain joins TRBV19 to TRBJ1-2; TRBD1 matches 7 bases. The CDR3 totals 14 residues. Germline V gene data show CDR1 as LNHDA and CDR2 as SQIVND (reference sequence). The V gene end was trimmed by 5 bases and the J gene end by 3 bases; junction bases not matched to a gene: 6. CDR3 sequence (DNA): TGTGCCAGTAGTCCGGGACAGAGGGACTATGGCTACACCTTC. Protein: CASSPGQRDYGYTF.

About this clone itself: Other nucleotide sequences from this sample produce the same CDR3. This chain joins TRBV5-1 and TRBJ2-7; 8 nucleotides align to TRBD1. There are 12 residues in the CDR3. Trimming cost V 4 bases and J 5 bases; bases outside gene matches: 2. CDR1 is SGHRS and CDR2 is YFSETQ in the germline V gene. The CDR3 loop reads CASSPTGDEQYF. The CDR3 DNA reads TGCGCCAGCAGCCCGACAGGGGACGAGCAGTACTTC.

The rearrangement links TRBV5-1 to TRBJ2-3, with D perhaps TRBD2 (6 bases). Between the trimmed V and J ends, which lost 5 bases and 4 bases, there was a span of 8 bases. This CDR3 region has 12 residues. Germline V gene data show CDR1 as SGHRS and CDR2 as YFSETQ. For the CDR3, the DNA is TGCGCCAGCAGGCGGGAATCAGATACGCAGTATTTT. Protein sequence: CASRRESDTQYF.

This sequence joins TRBV19 and TRBJ2-7; 8 bases are a match to TRBD1. Losses at the gene ends were 1 base for V and 3 bases for J; bases not matched to a gene: 5. The CDR3 is 15 residues long. Germline V gene data show CDR1 as LNHDA and CDR2 as SQIVND (reference sequence). The DNA of the CDR3 is TGTGCCAGTAGTATAGTCGGGACAGGCTTCTACGAGCAGTACTTC. It codes for CASSIVGTGFYEQYF. The full variable domain, its missing parts supplied by reference TRBV19 and TRBJ2-7, is DGGITQSPKYLFRKEGQNVTLSCEQNLNHDAMYWYRQDPGQGLRLIYYSQIVNDFQKGDIAEGYSVSREKKESFPLTVTSAQKNPTAFYLCASSIVGTGFYEQYFGPGTRLTVT.

The chain employs TRBV15 and TRBJ2-4; the D gene is possibly TRBD2 (5 bases). Germline V gene sequence: CDR1 LNHNV, CDR2 YYDKDF (reference sequence). The CDR3 consists of 17 residues. Trimming removed 4 bases from V and 1 base from J, with 17 bases in between. The CDR3 sequence: CATSIRPDPGAKNIQYF. The CDR3 coding sequence is TGTGCCACCAGCATCCGGCCGGACCCGGGGGCCAAAAACATTCAGTACTTC.

The rearrangement links TRBV10-3 to TRBJ2-1; TRBD1 agrees at 12 bases. Trimming removed 8 bases from V and 9 bases from J; junction bases left unmatched: 5. The V gene's germline CDR1 is ENHRY and CDR2 SYGVKD. The CDR3 consists of 13 residues. CDR3 coding DNA: TGTGCCATCGGGGCGGGACAGGGGGCTGAGCAGTTCTTC. This codes for CAIGAGQGAEQFF.

The genes are TRBV27 and TRBJ2-7; D is uncertain. This CDR3 region has 13 residues. V was clipped by 6 bases and J by 4 bases, with 13 bases between them. Germline loops: CDR1 MNHEY, CDR2 SMNVEV (reference sequence). The CDR3 DNA reads TGTGCCAGCAGCAAAAAACCCCTATACGAGCAGTACTTC. It encodes CASSKKPLYEQYF.

This rearrangement joins TRBV29-1 to TRBJ1-2; 7 bases match TRBD1. V shed 1 base and J 5 bases; nucleotides not matched to a gene: 4. The CDR3 is made up of 13 amino acids. The V gene's germline CDR1 is SQVTM and CDR2 ANQGSEA. The CDR3 loop is CSVEGRGEYGYTF. For the CDR3, the DNA is TGCAGCGTTGAAGGCAGGGGGGAGTATGGCTACACCTTC.

The chain combines TRBV28 with TRBJ1-1; possible D gene TRBD1, 6 bases. This CDR3 spans 15 amino acids. V lost 5 bases, J lost 5 bases, and 18 bases lay in between. Per the germline V gene, CDR1 is MDHEN and CDR2 is SYDVKM. The CDR3 is CASSPRVQGRTEAFF. The CDR3 DNA reads as TGTGCCAGCAGTCCGAGGGTACAGGGTAGGACTGAAGCTTTCTTT.

The chain links TRBV11-1 to TRBJ2-7; D unclear. The CDR3 is 13 residues long. Germline V gene sequence: CDR1 SGHAT, CDR2 FQDESV (reference sequence). Trimming left V 1 base short and J 7 bases short, with 11 bases between. In DNA form, the CDR3 reads TGTGCCAGCAGCTTAGTGATTCACGGGGAGCAGTACTTC. It specifies CASSLVIHGEQYF.

The V gene is TRBV9, the J gene TRBJ2-1; 7 positions match TRBD1. Unmatched junction bases numbered 7, after V lost 3 bases and J lost 4 bases. The germline V gene has CDR1 SGDLS and CDR2 YYNGEE. This CDR3 region has 15 residues. CDR3 DNA sequence: TGTGCCAGCAGCGAGGCGTGGGGACAGTACAATGAGCAGTTCTTC. It yields the protein CASSEAWGQYNEQFF. The variable domain in full, completed from reference TRBV9 and TRBJ2-1, reads DSGVTQTPKHLITATGQRVTLRCSPRSGDLSVYWYQQSLDQGLQFLIQYYNGEERAKGNILERFSAQQFPDLHSELNLSSLELGDSALYFCASSEAWGQYNEQFFGPGTRLTVL.

This chain joins TRBV6-1 and TRBJ1-2; D perhaps matches TRBD1 (5 bases). There are 13 residues in the CDR3. Deletions cut 4 bases from V and 4 bases from J, with 10 bases between. Germline values: CDR1 MNHNS, CDR2 SASEGT. DNA of the CDR3: TGTGCCAGCAGTGGCTTGGGGGGCTATGGCTACACCTTC. This translates into CASSGLGGYGYTF.

The V and J genes are TRBV7-9 and TRBJ2-1; a weak D match, TRBD2 (6 bases). The CDR3 has 16 residues. CDR1 SEHNR and CDR2 FQNEAQ come from the germline V gene (reference sequence). Trimming took 5 bases from V and 4 from J, leaving 18 bases between them. CDR3 loop: CASSPPGVRGYNEQFF. DNA of the CDR3: TGTGCCAGCAGCCCGCCCGGGGTCCGGGGGTACAATGAGCAGTTCTTC.

CDR3 region: CASSQVGGNAGASYEQYF. The DNA for the CDR3 is TGTGCCAGCAGCCAAGTTGGGGGCAATGCGGGGGCCTCCTACGAGCAGTACTTC. This chain joins TRBV4-2 and TRBJ2-7, with a tentative D call TRBD2 (7 bases). The CDR3 is 18 residues long. The germline V gene has CDR1 LGHNA and CDR2 YNFKEQ. Deletions cut 1 base from V and 0 bases from J, with 19 bases between.

The rearrangement joins TRBV7-2 to TRBJ2-3; 11 positions match TRBD2. CDR3 size: 16 residues. The V segment lost 5 bases and the J segment 2 bases; nucleotides outside the gene matches: 6. CDR1 and CDR2 (germline): SGHTA, FQGNSA. In nucleotides, the CDR3 is TGTGCCAGCAGCCCATTAGCGGGAGGGAACACAGATACGCAGTATTTT. Translated: CASSPLAGGNTDTQYF.

This rearrangement joins TRBV27 to TRBJ2-3; 8 bases agree with TRBD2. The germline V gene encodes CDR1 MNHEY and CDR2 SMNVEV (reference sequence). The CDR3 contains 15 residues. V was clipped by 4 bases and J by 4 bases; unmatched bases: 7. The CDR3 protein is CASSSLSGSADTQYF. The CDR3 nucleotides read TGTGCCAGCAGTTCCCTAAGCGGGAGTGCAGATACGCAGTATTTT.

This clone was seen just once. This rearrangement joins TRBV5-4 to TRBJ2-3; 12 bases map to TRBD2. The trim removed 0 bases at V and 2 bases at J, leaving 1 base unmatched. The V gene's germline CDR1 is SGHNT and CDR2 YYREEE (reference sequence). This CDR3 spans 16 amino acids. The CDR3 reads CASSLGLAGDTDTQYF. As DNA, the CDR3 is TGTGCCAGCAGCTTGGGACTAGCGGGGGACACAGATACGCAGTATTTT. Full variable domain (outside the CDR3, taken from reference TRBV5-4 and TRBJ2-3): ETGVTQSPTHLIKTRGQQVTLRCSSQSGHNTVSWYQQALGQGPQFIFQYYREEENGRGNFPPRFSGLQFPNYSSELNVNALELDDSALYLCASSLGLAGDTDTQYFGPGTRLTVL.

The chain joins TRBV4-2 to TRBJ1-1, with 10 bases matching TRBD1. From germline, CDR1 is LGHNA and CDR2 YNFKEQ. Trimming removed 5 bases from V and 6 bases from J; junction bases left unmatched: 9. CDR3 length equals 15 residues. The CDR3 coding sequence is TGTGCCAGCAGCTCCCGCGCGACAGGGGGCCCTGAAGCTTTCTTT. The encoded protein is CASSSRATGGPEAFF.

CDR3 sequence: CASSSLQGIGYEQYF. DNA for the CDR3: TGCGCCAGCAGCTCGTTACAGGGAATCGGGTACGAGCAGTACTTC. This rearrangement joins TRBV5-1 to TRBJ2-7; possibly TRBD1 for D (6 bases). Trimming took 3 bases from V and 4 from J, leaving 17 bases between them. The CDR3 is 15 residues long. Germline V gene data show CDR1 as SGHRS and CDR2 as YFSETQ. The full variable domain, rest sourced from reference TRBV5-1 and TRBJ2-7, is KAGVTQTPRYLIKTRGQQVTLSCSPISGHRSVSWYQQTPGQGLQFLFEYFSETQRNKGNFPGRFSGRQFSNSRSEMNVSTLELGDSALYLCASSSLQGIGYEQYFGPGTRLTVT.

The V gene is TRBV29-1, the J gene TRBJ1-2; 10 nucleotides line up with TRBD1. The CDR3 contains 14 residues. Germline assignment: CDR1 SQVTM and CDR2 ANQGSEA. J was trimmed by 7 bases and V by 6 bases; bases with no gene match: 11. CDR3 sequence (DNA): TGCAGCGTCTACGGGACAGGGGCCAAAGGTGGCTACACCTTC. It encodes CSVYGTGAKGGYTF. The variable domain in full, completed from reference TRBV29-1 and TRBJ1-2, reads SAVISQKPSRDICQRGTSLTIQCQVDSQVTMMFWYRQQPGQSLTLIATANQGSEATYESGFVIDKFPISRPNLTFSTLTVSNMSPEDSSIYLCSVYGTGAKGGYTFGSGTRLTVV.

The chain links TRBV2 to TRBJ2-1, with D maybe TRBD2 (7 bases). The CDR3 extends over 14 amino acids. CDR1 SNHLY and CDR2 FYNNEI come from the germline V gene. V was shortened by 7 bases and J by 6 bases, with 16 bases between the two germline ends. The CDR3 nucleotides read TGTGCCAGCAACTTGGGGGGGCCCGTCAATGAGCAGTTCTTC. Encoded protein: CASNLGGPVNEQFF.

This chain connects TRBV28 to TRBJ2-7; 13 nucleotides align to TRBD2. The CDR3 length is 19 residues. J was trimmed by 4 bases and V by 4 bases; bases with no gene match: 16. Germline lookup yields CDR1 MDHEN and CDR2 SYDVKM. The CDR3 DNA follows: TGTGCCAGCAGTTCCCCAGGACTAGCGGGAGTCAAGGGGGGGTACGAGCAGTACTTC. This translates into CASSSPGLAGVKGGYEQYF.

V and J are TRBV6-5 and TRBJ2-4; 9 nucleotides match TRBD1. This CDR3 contains 15 residues. Germline V gene sequence: CDR1 MNHEY, CDR2 SVGAGI. J was trimmed by 8 bases and V by 6 bases; bases with no gene match: 11. The CDR3 region has the DNA TGTGCCAGCAGCTCCCAGGAATGGGACAGGGACATTCAGTACTTC. It specifies CASSSQEWDRDIQYF.

This chain uses TRBV19 with TRBJ1-2, with TRBD1 identical over 9 bases. V shed 9 bases, J shed 2 bases, and the junction held 7 bases outside the gene matches. In germline, CDR1 is LNHDA, CDR2 SQIVND (reference sequence). The CDR3 is 14 amino acids. CDR3 sequence reads: CASQQTGGNYGYTF. The CDR3 coding sequence is TGTGCCAGCCAGCAGACAGGGGGGAACTATGGCTACACCTTC. The full variable domain, rest sourced from reference TRBV19 and TRBJ1-2, is DGGITQSPKYLFRKEGQNVTLSCEQNLNHDAMYWYRQDPGQGLRLIYYSQIVNDFQKGDIAEGYSVSREKKESFPLTVTSAQKNPTAFYLCASQQTGGNYGYTFGSGTRLTVV.

Points on this clone: One junction end disagrees with the germline gene, perhaps due to a read error. The chain recombines TRBV6-5 with TRBJ1-2; the D gene is possibly TRBD1 (6 bases). Germline lookup yields CDR1 MNHEY and CDR2 SVGAGI. This CDR3 contains 13 residues. The CDR3 DNA follows: TGTGCCAGCAGTTCGGGACACAACTATGGCTACCCCTTC. Its protein is CASSSGHNYGYPF.

V and J are TRBV4-2 and TRBJ2-7; D remains ambiguous. This CDR3 has 14 amino acids. CDR1 LGHNA and CDR2 YNFKEQ come from the germline V gene. Trimming pared 0 bases from V and 1 base from J, leaving 7 bases between. CDR3 DNA sequence: TGTGCCAGCAGCCAAGATGGAGATTCCTACGAGCAGTACTTC. Encoded protein: CASSQDGDSYEQYF.